This TCR beta chain emerged from a study of CD8+ T cells in alopecia areata. Study-wide context: Tofacitinib was taken orally by treated patients, and the dose was 5 to 10 mg twice daily.

V trimming: 7 bases; J trimming: 3 bases; junction bases outside the gene matches: 11. CDR3 size: 14 residues. The germline V gene encodes CDR1 SQVTM and CDR2 ANQGSEA. This clone was observed a few times. Stated treatment: oral pan-JAK inhibitor, 5-10 mg twice daily. RNA, once extracted, was reverse transcribed into cDNA for use as the sequencing template. The assay was immunoSEQ multiplex PCR, and TCRdb's table has in-frame clones only and misses some. The sample holds some 120,000 clones, approximately 54% seen once. The chain combines TRBV29-1 with TRBJ2-7; 8 nucleotides match TRBD1. The sequence came from a human donor with alopecia areata. The sequences come from CD8+ T cells sorted from blood, collected at week 24, from a patient treated with tofacitinib. The CDR3 protein is CSAVTTGVGYEQYF. Here the CDR3 DNA reads TGCAGCGCCGTGACGACAGGGGTGGGCTACGAGCAGTACTTC.